This T cell receptor beta chain was recovered during a study of T-cell memory formation after mild COVID-19. V lost 3 bases to trimming and J lost 1 base; unmatched junction nucleotides: 11. This CDR3 contains 18 residues. Germline V lookup: CDR1 MNHNY, CDR2 SVGAGI (reference sequence). TCRdb reanalysed the 5' RACE reads using MiXCR and keeps one entry per CDR3 protein. The table has 170,000 or so distinct CDR3 sequences, roughly a fifth seen once. This clonotype was seen only a few times. The antigen is undetermined. Findings and limits, study-wide: Specificity for SARS-CoV-2 was not confirmed among the second-wave clones peaking on day 37.

The V call is TRBV6-6, the J call TRBJ1-2; 10 bases match TRBD1. This TCR derives from an adult woman who had mild COVID-19 (a few samples of this study predate the infection). Cell type and time point are not known. The sample taken for sequencing was PBMCs or a T cell subset sorted from them (not recorded which). CDR3: CASSYSAPGTGDNYGYTF. CDR3 DNA sequence: TGTGCCAGCAGTTATTCCGCCCCCGGGACAGGGGATAACTATGGCTACACCTTC.